The entry below gives a single T cell receptor (beta chain) sequence along with its context. Its antigen is undetermined. The PCR used 52 TRBV and 13 TRBJ primers. The method was immunoSEQ multiplex PCR; TCRdb's version includes in-frame clones alone and lacks a portion of them. The data hold 20,000 to 25,000 clones, with 70% to 90% observed a single time. The sample comes from a study of regulatory T cells. Every patient with CD3G deficiency had evidence of autoimmunity. Findings and caveats of the study: Hydrophobic residues at CDR3 positions 6 and 7 were enriched in conventional CD4+ T cells of CD3G-deficient patients. Patient repertoires had restricted TRB V-J pairs and skewed V and J usage, most in Tregs.

The CDR3 runs 17 residues. The V gene end was trimmed by 0 bases and the J gene end by 4 bases; junction bases not matched to a gene: 10. Germline CDR1 and CDR2: SGHRS and YFSETQ. The rearrangement joins TRBV5-1 to TRBJ2-1, with 7 nucleotides matching TRBD2. The sequence was collected from a child aged 5 to 17 with CD3G deficiency. Sequencing was carried out using conventional CD4+ T cells sorted from blood. Here the CDR3 reads CASSLDLDGREYNEQFF. CDR3 coding DNA: TGCGCCAGCAGCTTGGATCTCGATGGGCGGGAGTACAATGAGCAGTTCTTC.